A single sample gave rise to the 31 T cell receptor beta chains below, sequenced in a study of technical replicates of blood from a few donors. Clones were read by immunoSEQ multiplex PCR, and TCRdb kept only the in-frame ones, dropping some. In the table there are some 70,000 clones, about 97% of which are singletons. The specimen was T cells isolated from PBMCs. These receptors all come from a human donor in good health.

This chain uses TRBV30 with TRBJ1-1, with TRBD1 matching 8 bases. This CDR3 comprises 13 residues. CDR1 GTSNPN and CDR2 SVGIG come from the germline V gene (reference sequence). Trimming at V came to 0 bases and at J to 10 bases, leaving 7 bases not matched to a gene. The CDR3 DNA reads as TGTGCCTGGAGTGTACAAGACAGGGGCCGAGCTTTCTTT. Residues: CAWSVQDRGRAFF.

The rearrangement links TRBV19 to TRBJ1-1; 8 bases line up with TRBD1. V dropped 4 bases and J dropped 1; count of bases not matched to a gene: 2. The germline V gene encodes CDR1 LNHDA and CDR2 SQIVND (reference sequence). There are 14 residues in the CDR3. The DNA of the CDR3 is TGTGCCAGTAGTACGACAGGGGCGAACACTGAAGCTTTCTTT. It translates to CASSTTGANTEAFF.

This chain connects TRBV7-2 to TRBJ1-1, with a possible D match to TRBD1 (5 bases). The CDR3 has 15 residues. V was clipped by 6 bases and J by 5 bases, with 19 bases between them. Per the germline V gene, CDR1 is SGHTA and CDR2 is FQGNSA. CDR3 bases: TGTGCCAGCAGTAAGACCCCAGGGTCCGGGACTGAAGCTTTCTTT. Translation gives CASSKTPGSGTEAFF.

This chain joins TRBV7-9 and TRBJ2-7, with D possibly TRBD2 on 5 matching bases. This CDR3 contains 16 residues. The V and J ends lost 5 bases and 0 bases respectively, with 17 bases between them. Germline V CDR1 and CDR2: SEHNR, FQNEAQ (reference sequence). The CDR3 DNA reads TGTGCCAGCAGCCATTCCCGGACGGGGAGCTCCTACGAGCAGTACTTC. This codes for CASSHSRTGSSYEQYF.

The chain is built from TRBV7-9 and TRBJ2-1, with 8 bases that match TRBD1. The CDR3 covers 14 residues. V lost 7 bases to trimming and J lost 6 bases; unmatched junction nucleotides: 8. Germline V CDR1 and CDR2: SEHNR, FQNEAQ (reference sequence). The CDR3 loop reads CASTSRTGSNEQFF. The CDR3 DNA follows: TGTGCCAGCACCTCGAGGACAGGGAGCAATGAGCAGTTCTTC.

This sequence joins TRBV12-5 and TRBJ2-5, with 8 bases that match TRBD1. V lost 6 bases to trimming and J lost 5 bases; unmatched junction nucleotides: 2. The germline gives CDR1 LGHNT, CDR2 FRNRAP. This CDR3 is 12 amino acids long. CDR3 nucleotides: TGTGCTAGTGGGTGGACAGGGGAGACCCAGTACTTC. It translates to CASGWTGETQYF.

V is TRBV4-3 and J is TRBJ2-1; 7 bases align to TRBD2. Germline V gene data show CDR1 as LGHNA and CDR2 as YSLEER. V gave up 0 bases and J gave up 6 bases; unmatched junction bases: 11. This CDR3 has 17 residues. The CDR3 DNA follows: TGCGCCAGCAGCCAAGAAAGGATCGGGGAGGGCCCCAATGAGCAGTTCTTC. Residues: CASSQERIGEGPNEQFF.

For the CDR3, the DNA is TGTGCCAGCAGTGCTTCCGCCACTTTCACAGATACGCAGTATTTT. It translates to CASSASATFTDTQYF. The rearrangement links TRBV25-1 to TRBJ2-3; D uncertain. V was cut by 4 bases and J by 2 bases, with 13 bases left in between. The CDR3 is 15 residues long. The germline gives CDR1 MGHDK, CDR2 SYGVNS.

The chain joins TRBV5-5 to TRBJ2-5; 7 nucleotides align to TRBD1. Germline V gene data show CDR1 as SGHKS and CDR2 as YYEKEE (reference sequence). This CDR3 has 15 residues. V dropped 0 bases and J dropped 2; count of bases not matched to a gene: 4. The CDR3 nucleotides read TGTGCCAGCAGCTTGGTTGGGACAGCACAAGAGACCCAGTACTTC. It specifies CASSLVGTAQETQYF.

This clone was seen only once. The chain recombines TRBV4-1 with TRBJ2-1; 11 bases align to TRBD2. Germline lookup yields CDR1 MGHRA and CDR2 YSYEKL. The junction had 3 bases not matched to a gene; V was cut back by 0 bases and J by 2 bases. The CDR3 is 17 amino acids. The CDR3 here is CASSQEGTSGAYNEQFF. The DNA of the CDR3 is TGCGCCAGCAGCCAAGAAGGGACTAGCGGTGCCTACAATGAGCAGTTCTTC.

V and J are TRBV6-1 and TRBJ1-3, with no clear D. Trimming pared 2 bases from V and 0 bases from J, leaving 14 bases between. This CDR3 spans 17 amino acids. Germline CDR1 reads MNHNS; CDR2 reads SASEGT. CDR3 bases: TGTGCCAGCAGTGAATTTCGCGGTCCGAACTCTGGAAACACCATATATTTT. Its protein is CASSEFRGPNSGNTIYF.

This chain joins TRBV6-5 and TRBJ2-7; no reliable D call. V was pared by 2 bases and J by 1 base, with 6 bases between. The CDR3 contains 13 residues. Per the germline V gene, CDR1 is MNHEY and CDR2 is SVGAGI. The CDR3 loop is CASSYLQSYEQYF. The CDR3 DNA sequence: TGTGCCAGCAGTTACCTCCAGTCCTACGAGCAGTACTTC.

The count of this clone is one. J is TRBJ2-3 and V is TRBV19; the D gene is possibly TRBD1 (6 bases). CDR3 length: 13 amino acids. The germline V gene encodes CDR1 LNHDA and CDR2 SQIVND (reference sequence). Trimming removed 4 bases from V and 2 bases from J, with 7 bases in between. CDR3 region: CASSTGVTDTQYF. The CDR3 region has the DNA TGTGCCAGTAGTACAGGGGTCACAGATACGCAGTATTTT.

The J gene is TRBJ2-7, the V gene TRBV4-1; a weak D match, TRBD2 (6 bases). The germline V gene has CDR1 MGHRA and CDR2 YSYEKL. The ends were cut back, 3 bases at V and 5 bases at J, with 20 bases in the middle. The CDR3 loop spans 16 amino acids. The CDR3: CASSQDLPAGINEQYF. The CDR3 region has the DNA TGCGCCAGCAGCCAGGATCTCCCCGCGGGAATAAACGAGCAGTACTTC.

The chain couples TRBV18 to TRBJ2-7; TRBD1 might be the D (6 bases). V was trimmed by 3 bases and J by 3 bases, leaving 12 bases between them. CDR3 length: 14 residues. Germline V gives CDR1 KGHSH, CDR2 LQKENI. CDR3 region: CASSPSGVVYEQYF. In DNA, the CDR3 is TGTGCCAGCTCACCCTCAGGGGTGGTCTACGAGCAGTACTTC. Looking up the rest from reference TRBV18 and TRBJ2-7 gives the full variable domain: NAGVMQNPRHLVRRRGQEARLRCSPMKGHSHVYWYRQLPEEGLKFMVYLQKENIIDESGMPKERFSAEFPKEGPSILRIQQVVRGDSAAYFCASSPSGVVYEQYFGPGTRLTVT.

V gene TRBV12-2 combines with J gene TRBJ2-5; TRBD1 is the table's D call, not checked against the DNA. TRBV12-2 is flagged as a pseudogene. The CDR3 length is 17 residues. The CDR3 protein is CASRYIYPGQIQETQYF. CDR3 coding DNA: TGTGCAAGTCGCTACATCTACCCTGGACAGATACAAGAGACCCAGTACTTC.

J is TRBJ2-3 and V is TRBV7-3; D perhaps matches TRBD1 (6 bases). Trimming removed 5 bases at V and 1 base at J, with 10 bases between. Per germline, CDR1 SGHTA and CDR2 FQGTGA. CDR3 length equals 14 residues. CDR3 loop: CASSPWTGTDTQYF. CDR3 in DNA: TGTGCCAGCAGCCCGTGGACAGGCACAGATACGCAGTATTTT.

The chain recombines TRBV30 with TRBJ1-1; D not certain. Between the trimmed V and J ends, which lost 6 bases and 1 base, there was a span of 15 bases. This CDR3 is 14 amino acids long. Germline values: CDR1 GTSNPN, CDR2 SVGIG (reference sequence). This chain's CDR3 is CACAGQVKNTEAFF. The DNA for the CDR3 is TGTGCCTGTGCTGGCCAGGTCAAGAACACTGAAGCTTTCTTT.

The V and J genes are TRBV27 and TRBJ1-4; 7 bases agree with TRBD1. The trim removed 5 bases at V and 5 bases at J, leaving 11 bases unmatched. This CDR3 is 16 amino acids long. Germline CDR1 is MNHEY and CDR2 is SMNVEV (reference sequence). CDR3 loop: CASSPLQTGSNEKLFF. The CDR3 DNA is TGTGCCAGCAGTCCGCTCCAGACAGGGAGCAATGAAAAACTGTTTTTT.

The CDR3 reads CASSFDTNYGYTF. CDR3 in DNA: TGCGCCAGCAGCTTTGACACCAACTATGGCTACACCTTC. The rearrangement links TRBV5-1 to TRBJ1-2; D is unclear. The V gene's germline CDR1 is SGHRS and CDR2 YFSETQ. CDR3 length equals 13 residues. V dropped 2 bases and J dropped 2 bases, with 7 bases sitting between them.

This sequence joins TRBV9 and TRBJ1-5, with TRBD1 as a possible D gene (6 bases). The CDR3 is made up of 15 amino acids. V lost 5 bases and J 1 base, leaving 13 bases between the germline ends. CDR1 and CDR2 (germline): SGDLS, YYNGEE. CDR3 sequence: CASSSGGLSNQPQHF. For the CDR3, the DNA is TGTGCCAGCAGTAGCGGGGGCCTAAGCAATCAGCCCCAGCATTTT.

This chain connects TRBV29-1 to TRBJ2-5; TRBD2 aligns across 7 bases. Germline assignment: CDR1 SQVTM and CDR2 ANQGSEA. J lost 2 bases, V lost 7 bases, and 4 bases had no gene match. The CDR3 is made up of 12 amino acids. The CDR3 coding sequence is TGCAGCGGGGGGGGATTACAAGAGACCCAGTACTTC. This translates into CSGGGLQETQYF.

This chain joins TRBV5-1 and TRBJ2-2; D gene ambiguous. The CDR3 contains 13 residues. Between the trimmed V and J ends, which lost 0 bases and 7 bases, there was a span of 7 bases. Per the germline V gene, CDR1 is SGHRS and CDR2 is YFSETQ. CDR3 sequence (DNA): TGCGCCAGCAGCTTGGAGTCCGGCGGGGAGCTGTTTTTT. It encodes CASSLESGGELFF.

The genes are TRBV2 and TRBJ1-1, with D uncertain. This CDR3 contains 14 residues. Germline V gives CDR1 SNHLY, CDR2 FYNNEI. The germline V and J ends were trimmed by 4 bases and 1 base, with 10 bases remaining between them. CDR3 region: CASSVGQSNTEAFF. In DNA form, the CDR3 reads TGTGCCAGCAGTGTCGGTCAATCGAACACTGAAGCTTTCTTT. Full variable domain (missing parts from reference TRBV2 and TRBJ1-1): EPEVTQTPSHQVTQMGQEVILRCVPISNHLYFYWYRQILGQKVEFLVSFYNNEISEKSEIFDDQFSVERPDGSNFTLKIRSTKLEDSAMYFCASSVGQSNTEAFFGQGTRLTVV.

This rearrangement joins TRBV6-6 to TRBJ1-5; the D gene is possibly TRBD1 (5 bases). The germline V gene encodes CDR1 MNHNY and CDR2 SVGAGI (reference sequence). The V and J ends lost 0 bases and 6 bases respectively, with 12 bases between them. There are 15 residues in the CDR3. CDR3 loop: CASSYSAGKGQPQHF. CDR3 sequence (DNA): TGTGCCAGCAGTTACTCGGCAGGGAAGGGTCAGCCCCAGCATTTT.

The chain links TRBV11-3 to TRBJ2-5, with D unclear. Germline loops: CDR1 SGHNT, CDR2 YENEEA. The V end was cut by 2 bases, the J end by 1 base, with 8 bases between. This CDR3 spans 14 amino acids. CDR3 in DNA: TGTGCCAGCAGCTTACATCCGAGCCAAGAGACCCAGTACTTC. It specifies CASSLHPSQETQYF.

The chain combines TRBV6-1 with TRBJ2-7; D possibly corresponds to TRBD2 (6 bases). Trimming left V 2 bases short and J 6 bases short, with 17 bases between. The germline V gene has CDR1 MNHNS and CDR2 SASEGT. The CDR3 sequence is 15 residues long. This chain's CDR3 is CASSERLDGMSEQYF. The CDR3 nucleotides read TGTGCCAGCAGTGAAAGACTAGATGGGATGAGCGAGCAGTACTTC.

This clone was seen repeatedly, ten times or more. The rearrangement uses TRBV6-5 and TRBJ1-2, with 9 nucleotides matching TRBD1. The V gene's germline CDR1 is MNHEY and CDR2 SVGAGI. Trimming removed 10 bases from V and 4 bases from J; junction bases left unmatched: 7. The CDR3 sequence is 13 residues long. The CDR3 region has the DNA TGTGCCACCCTGGGACAGGGCGGCTATGGCTACACCTTC. Amino acid sequence: CATLGQGGYGYTF.

The J gene is TRBJ1-1, the V gene TRBV5-1; D possibly corresponds to TRBD1 (5 bases). The CDR3 is 13 amino acids. V lost 4 bases to trimming and J lost 5 bases, with 12 bases between them. From germline, CDR1 is SGHRS and CDR2 YFSETQ. The CDR3 is CASSPDSGTEAFF. CDR3 coding DNA: TGCGCCAGCAGCCCAGACAGCGGGACTGAAGCTTTCTTT.

This chain joins TRBV30 and TRBJ2-7, with 13 positions matching TRBD2. This CDR3 has 15 residues. Germline V gene sequence: CDR1 GTSNPN, CDR2 SVGIG (reference sequence). Trimming at V came to 4 bases and at J to 2 bases, leaving 5 bases not matched to a gene. CDR3 residues: CAWNAGTSGTYEQYF. The CDR3, as DNA: TGTGCCTGGAATGCCGGGACTAGCGGGACCTACGAGCAGTACTTC.

V and J are TRBV19 and TRBJ2-7, with TRBD2 as a possible D gene (5 bases). The CDR3 contains 15 residues. From germline, CDR1 is LNHDA and CDR2 SQIVND (reference sequence). V was pared by 5 bases and J by 0 bases, with 14 bases between. The CDR3 region is CASSFRAGDSYEQYF. CDR3 DNA sequence: TGTGCCAGTAGTTTCCGGGCCGGGGACTCCTACGAGCAGTACTTC.